A single T cell receptor (beta chain) is shown here with its context. No antigen is known for it. The data are from a study of human CD8 memory T cell subsets (dated by TCRdb to the early 2020s). About the full investigation: To assess clonal relationships, the TCRbeta repertoires of stem-like (TSTEM), progenitor exhausted-like (TPEX) and effector memory CD8+ T cell subsets were compared. TCRbeta repertoires were obtained from TSTEM, TPEX and effector memory subsets contributed by each of roughly 6 donors.

Early differentiated memory cells that were CCR7+ PD-1+ TIGIT+ and showed dysfunctional, exhausted-like traits were classified as progenitor exhausted-like memory CD8+ T cells (TPEX). Density gradient separation was used to isolate peripheral blood mononuclear cells from healthy donor buffy coats. Negative magnetic separation using EasySep or MojoSort CD8+ T cell isolation kits was how the study enriched total CD8+ T cells. An RNeasy Mini Kit was used to extract total RNA from duplicate vials of 150,000 sorted CD8+ T cells per subset. PBMCs were used either fresh or after being cryopreserved in fetal bovine serum containing approximately 10% DMSO. Fluorescence-activated cell sorting on a FACSAria III was used to sort the CD8+ T cell subsets to purity. What the study reported, not specific to this receptor: Similarly high normalized Shannon-Wiener diversity was shown by TSTEM and TPEX subsets, whereas comparatively lower diversity was seen in effector memory subsets. Although both stem-like subsets shared clonotypes with effector memory cells, the overlap between TSTEM and TPEX repertoires was minimal, suggesting distinct antigen spectra for the TSTEM and TPEX subsets. Sequencing was limited to TCRbeta chains, and the repertoire comparisons were based on about 6 donors analyzed with paired t-tests and Bonferroni correction. Based on Chao1 estimates, TSTEM subsets appeared to have greater repertoire diversity than TPEX subsets, which could potentially reflect a broader range of specificities.

Sequencing instrument: NextSeq 550. A Human TCR Profiling Kit was used to prepare UMI-labeled 5' RACE TCRbeta libraries. Every TCRbeta library was prepared in parallel with an identical number of PCR cycles. The authors processed their data as follows. Each TCRbeta library contained between about 2,600 and 20,000 functional CDR3beta clonotypes. MIGEC 1.2.9 handled UMI extraction and consensus assembly, with a minimum of three reads required per UMI. In-frame CDR3beta repertoires were extracted with MiXCR 3.0.3. Each sample was downsampled to 42,000 randomly selected UMIs before diversity metrics were computed in VDJtools 1.2.1. Repertoire overlap metrics D, R and F2 were calculated in VDJtools for the top 3,000 clones of each sample pair. After TCRdb reprocessed the reads, each CDR3 protein sequence was kept as one row, without DNA. These V and J calls originate from TCRdb's pipeline instead of the authors' own analysis. The sample table records about 6,700 distinct CDR3 sequences. Of the sample, 20% to 30% falls within the top ten clones.

The CDR1 and CDR2 encoded by the germline V gene (reference sequence) are MNHEY and SMNVEV. Spanning cysteine to phenylalanine, the CDR3 consists of 15 amino acids. The DNA is unrecorded. The sequence came from a human donor in good health. The sequenced sample consisted of CD8+ T cells from PBMCs. Here the chain combines TRBV27 and TRBJ2-7; the TCRdb call, TRBD1, lacks DNA for checking. The CDR3 corresponds to CASSLSAGGEGEQYF.